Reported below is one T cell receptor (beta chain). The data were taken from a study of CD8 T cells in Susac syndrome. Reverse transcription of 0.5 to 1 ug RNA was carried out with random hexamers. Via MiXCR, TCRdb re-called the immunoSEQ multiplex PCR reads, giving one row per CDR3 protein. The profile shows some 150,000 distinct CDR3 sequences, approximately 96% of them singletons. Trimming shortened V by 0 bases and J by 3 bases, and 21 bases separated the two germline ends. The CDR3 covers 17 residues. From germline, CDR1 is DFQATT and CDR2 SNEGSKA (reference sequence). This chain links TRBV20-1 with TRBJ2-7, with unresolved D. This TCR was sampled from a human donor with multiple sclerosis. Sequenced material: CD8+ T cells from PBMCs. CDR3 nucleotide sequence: TGCAGTGCTAGAGAAAAGGTAGTCCATTGGCGAGGCTACGAGCAGTACTTC. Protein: CSAREKVVHWRGYEQYF.